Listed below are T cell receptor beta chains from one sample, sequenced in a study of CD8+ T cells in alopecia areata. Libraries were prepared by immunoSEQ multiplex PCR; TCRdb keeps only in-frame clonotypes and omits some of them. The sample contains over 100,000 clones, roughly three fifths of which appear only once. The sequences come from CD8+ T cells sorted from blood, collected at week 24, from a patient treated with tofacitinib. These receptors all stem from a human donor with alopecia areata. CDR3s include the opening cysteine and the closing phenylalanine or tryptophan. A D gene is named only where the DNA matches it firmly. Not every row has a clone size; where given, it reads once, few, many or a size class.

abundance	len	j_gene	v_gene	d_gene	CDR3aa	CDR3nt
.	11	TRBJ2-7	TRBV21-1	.	CAWRGRYEQYF	TGTGCCTGGCGGGGCAGGTACGAGCAGTACTTC
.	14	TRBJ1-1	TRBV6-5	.	CASSEDMGWTEAFF	TGTGCCAGCAGTGAAGATATGGGGTGGACTGAAGCTTTCTTT
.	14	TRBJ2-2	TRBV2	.	CASRPQMGTGELFF	TGTGCCAGCAGGCCCCAGATGGGGACCGGGGAGCTGTTTTTT
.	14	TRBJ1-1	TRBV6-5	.	CASSYEESVTEAFF	TGTGCCAGCAGTTATGAGGAAAGTGTAACTGAAGCTTTCTTT
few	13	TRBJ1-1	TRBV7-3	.	CASSLGQNTEAFF	TGTGCCAGCAGCTTAGGTCAGAACACTGAAGCTTTCTTT
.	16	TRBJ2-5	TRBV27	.	CASSPGTSSLGETQYF	TGTGCCAGCAGCCCCGGGACATCTTCATTAGGGGAGACCCAGTACTTC
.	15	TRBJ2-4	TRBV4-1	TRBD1	CASSQTGIDQNIQYF	TGCGCCAGCAGCCAGACAGGGATCGATCAAAACATTCAGTACTTC
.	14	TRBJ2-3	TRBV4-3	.	CASSQERAGDTQYF	TGCGCCAGCAGCCAAGAGAGGGCGGGAGATACGCAGTATTTT
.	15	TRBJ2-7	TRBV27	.	CASSYGAGPPYEQYF	TGTGCCAGCAGTTACGGGGCAGGCCCTCCCTACGAGCAGTACTTC
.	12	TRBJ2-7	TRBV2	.	CASSLVGYEQYF	TGTGCCAGCAGTCTAGTGGGTTACGAGCAGTACTTC
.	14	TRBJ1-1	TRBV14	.	CASSSMGRNTEAFF	TGTGCCAGCAGCTCAATGGGACGGAACACTGAAGCTTTCTTT
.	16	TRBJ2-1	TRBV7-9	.	CASSFSGTGMGDEQFF	TGTGCCAGCAGCTTCTCGGGGACTGGGATGGGGGATGAGCAGTTCTTC
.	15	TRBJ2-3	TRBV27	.	CASSRIGGWADTQYF	TGTGCCAGCAGTCGGATCGGGGGATGGGCAGATACGCAGTATTTT
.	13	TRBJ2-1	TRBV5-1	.	CASVEAGSDEQFF	TGCGCCTCGGTGGAGGCAGGGTCGGATGAGCAGTTCTTC
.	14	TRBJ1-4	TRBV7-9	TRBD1	CASSRGTEGEKLFF	TGTGCCAGCAGCCGGGGGACAGAGGGTGAAAAACTGTTTTTT
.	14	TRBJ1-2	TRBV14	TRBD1	CASSQDPGTVGYTF	TGTGCCAGCAGCCAAGATCCCGGGACAGTTGGCTACACCTTC
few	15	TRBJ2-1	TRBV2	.	CASTRLVGRAREQFF	TGTGCCAGCACGAGACTGGTAGGGCGTGCTCGTGAGCAGTTCTTC
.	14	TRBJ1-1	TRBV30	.	CAWSAGRLTTEAFF	TGTGCCTGGAGTGCTGGACGTCTGACCACTGAAGCTTTCTTT
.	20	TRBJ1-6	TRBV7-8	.	CASSYARTLEKSSYNSPLHF	TGTGCCAGCAGCTACGCTCGAACATTAGAAAAGAGCTCCTATAATTCACCCCTCCACTTT
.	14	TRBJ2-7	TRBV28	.	CASSLGGKTYEQYF	TGTGCCAGCAGTTTGGGGGGAAAAACCTACGAGCAGTACTTC
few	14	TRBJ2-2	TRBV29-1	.	CSVRGRADTGELFF	TGCAGCGTTCGGGGCAGGGCGGACACCGGGGAGCTGTTTTTT
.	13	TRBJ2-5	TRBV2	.	CATSSGSQETQYF	TGTGCCACCTCGTCCGGGAGCCAAGAGACCCAGTACTTC
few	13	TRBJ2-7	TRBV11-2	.	CASSFGATYEQYF	TGTGCCAGCAGCTTTGGGGCGACCTACGAGCAGTACTTC
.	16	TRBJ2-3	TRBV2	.	CASSGPRRSITDTQYF	TGTGCCAGCAGTGGGCCCCGCAGGTCCATCACAGATACGCAGTATTTT
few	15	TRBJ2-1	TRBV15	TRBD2	CATRVAGGTNNEQFF	TGTGCCACCAGGGTAGCGGGGGGGACAAACAATGAGCAGTTCTTC
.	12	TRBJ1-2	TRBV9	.	CASSVADGGYTF	TGTGCCAGCAGCGTAGCGGACGGTGGCTACACCTTC
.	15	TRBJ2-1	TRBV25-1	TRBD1	CASSVPGQGPGEQFF	TGTGCCAGCAGTGTCCCGGGACAGGGTCCGGGTGAGCAGTTCTTC
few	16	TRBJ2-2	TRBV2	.	CASSERRGENTGELFF	TGTGCCAGCAGTGAACGCAGGGGGGAGAACACCGGGGAGCTGTTTTTT
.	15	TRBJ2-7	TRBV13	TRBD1	CASSPLGQGEGEQYF	TGTGCCAGCAGCCCTCTTGGACAGGGTGAGGGGGAGCAGTACTTC
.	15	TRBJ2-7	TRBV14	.	CASSQDATDSYEQYF	TGTGCCAGCAGCCAAGATGCGACAGACTCCTACGAGCAGTACTTC
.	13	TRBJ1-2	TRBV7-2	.	CASSQLPLYGYTF	TGTGCCAGCAGCCAATTGCCCCTCTATGGCTACACCTTC
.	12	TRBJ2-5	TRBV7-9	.	CASSLVDETQYF	TGTGCCAGCAGCTTAGTAGATGAGACCCAGTACTTC
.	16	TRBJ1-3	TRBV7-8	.	CASSRRGWSSGNTIYF	TGTGCCAGCAGCCGAAGGGGGTGGAGCTCTGGAAACACCATATATTTT